This section outlines one T cell receptor (beta chain) sequence together with its context. Deletions cut 2 bases from V and 9 bases from J, with 20 bases between. Germline V gives CDR1 SGHTA, CDR2 FQGNSA. The CDR3 contains 16 residues. Sequenced by immunoSEQ multiplex PCR; TCRdb stores in-frame clones only, minus some. The repertoire has roughly 100,000 clones, 83% of them found once; the top ten carry under 15%. The data belong to a study of control samples from healthy donors and cancer patients. Material for sequencing was blood. The source is a woman in her 50s in good health. The chain is built from TRBV7-2 and TRBJ2-1, with D perhaps assigned TRBD1 or TRBD2 (6 bases each). CDR3 in DNA: TGTGCCAGCAGCTTAATCATCGGGGGCGGAGTAGGTGAGCAGTTCTTC. Its translation: CASSLIIGGGVGEQFF.